The clone carrying this T cell receptor (beta chain) came up a few times. Its target is unknown. This sample was taken from a study of T-cell reconstitution after alpha-beta-depleted transplantation in children. Whole-study results and caveats: High day-60 TCRbeta diversity in some patients came from surviving recipient T cells and thymic progenitors. It was reported that alpha-beta T cells came from several hundred expanded graft clones (about two months after transplant).

This sample's TCRbeta library carried unique molecular identifier barcodes. MiXCR, run by TCRdb on the PCR reads, gives a single entry per CDR3 protein. The sample records about a million distinct CDR3 sequences, around 30% being singletons. This CDR3 has 16 residues. V lost 5 bases and J lost 5, with 16 bases in between. The chain has TRBV12-3 or TRBV12-4 and TRBJ1-6; weak D call: TRBD1 (5 bases). This clonotype originated in a boy less than two years old who had a stem cell transplant for SCID, so the T cells may come from the graft donor. The input for sequencing was PBMCs, mostly from graft donor cells, taken 360 days after TCRalphabeta/CD19-depleted stem cell transplant. CDR3 sequence (DNA): TGTGCCAGCAGTCCGCAGGGTAGGGTTCATAATTCACCCCTCCACTTT. Amino acid sequence: CASSPQGRVHNSPLHF.